These 22 T cell receptor beta chains came from one sample sequenced in a study of post-analysis software for immune sequencing data. General observations from the study: Patients showed TRBV5-6, TRBV5-1 and TRBV20-1 among five TRBV segments more frequent than in controls.

The antigens these receptors bind are not known. Included in the TCR beta cDNA libraries were unique molecular identifiers. TCRdb passed the PCR reads through MiXCR, listing each CDR3 protein once. The table records roughly 870,000 distinct CDR3 sequences, approximately 53% of them present only once. Sequenced sample: blood. These receptors all stem from a girl aged 10 to 17 with multiple sclerosis.

A single count supports this clonotype. The chain has TRBV5-1 and TRBJ1-1, with D unresolved. V lost 4 bases, J lost 0 bases, and 10 bases lay in between. The CDR3 sequence is 14 residues long. CDR1 is SGHRS, CDR2 YFSETQ, per germline. The CDR3 sequence: CASSPEAVNTEAFF. DNA for the CDR3: TGCGCCAGCAGCCCTGAGGCAGTGAACACTGAAGCTTTCTTT.

This clonotype was recorded a few times. V and J are TRBV5-1 and TRBJ1-2; D gene ambiguous. V lost 8 bases, J lost 0 bases, and 11 bases lay in between. The CDR3 extends over 13 amino acids. Germline assignment: CDR1 SGHRS and CDR2 YFSETQ. The CDR3 reads CARSRAANYGYTF. CDR3 coding DNA: TGCGCCAGATCCCGGGCAGCTAACTATGGCTACACCTTC.

The chain has TRBV27 and TRBJ2-5, with D unclear. The DNA matches TRBJ2-7 better at its end, which makes the J call doubtful. The CDR3 contains 12 residues. Germline loops: CDR1 MNHEY, CDR2 SMNVEV (reference sequence). The CDR3 nucleotides are TGTGCCAGCAGTTGGTCGCTCGGCGAGCAGTACTTC. It yields the protein CASSWSLGEQYF.

The rearrangement links TRBV28 to TRBJ2-7; D not certain. In germline, CDR1 is MDHEN, CDR2 SYDVKM. Deletions cut 3 bases from V and 5 bases from J, with 14 bases between. The CDR3 spans 14 residues. This chain's CDR3 is CASSLRQRWNEQYF. CDR3 DNA sequence: TGTGCCAGCAGTTTGAGGCAGAGATGGAACGAGCAGTACTTC. Based on the CDR3 plus reference TRBV28 and TRBJ2-7, the full variable domain is DVKVTQSSRYLVKRTGEKVFLECVQDMDHENMFWYRQDPGLGLRLIYFSYDVKMKEKGDIPEGYSVSREKKERFSLILESASTNQTSMYLCASSLRQRWNEQYFGPGTRLTVT.

The chain links TRBV3-1 to TRBJ2-1; no reliable D call. Germline V gene data show CDR1 as LGHDT and CDR2 as YNNKEL (reference sequence). The CDR3 spans 18 residues. Deletions cut 1 base from V and 1 base from J, with 17 bases between. Written as DNA, the CDR3 is TGTGCCAGCAGCCAAGGCAAGGAAACCTTTCGGTCCTACAATGAGCAGTTCTTC. It encodes CASSQGKETFRSYNEQFF.

The chain joins TRBV4-2 to TRBJ2-5, with D possibly being TRBD1 (5 bases). The V end lost 2 bases, the J end lost 5 bases, and 15 bases lay between the germline ends. The CDR3 is made up of 15 amino acids. The germline gives CDR1 LGHNA, CDR2 YNFKEQ. CDR3 in DNA: TGTGCCAGCAGCCAACGAAGGCCCCAGGGTGAGACCCAGTACTTC. Translated: CASSQRRPQGETQYF.

This chain joins TRBV19 and TRBJ2-3; 10 positions match TRBD1. J was trimmed by 5 bases and V by 6 bases; bases with no gene match: 11. Germline assignment: CDR1 LNHDA and CDR2 SQIVND (reference sequence). CDR3 length: 16 amino acids. The CDR3, as DNA: TGTGCCAGTAGGACCACCGGGACAGGGGCTGGAGATACGCAGTATTTT. It codes for CASRTTGTGAGDTQYF.

This clonotype was observed a few times. V usage is TRBV7-2 and J usage is TRBJ2-3; D uncertain. Germline V CDR1 and CDR2: SGHTA, FQGNSA. The CDR3 extends over 13 amino acids. Trimming removed 3 bases at V and 4 bases at J, with 8 bases between. CDR3 nucleotide sequence: TGTGCCAGCAGCTTTTACACGGCAGATACGCAGTATTTT. Protein product: CASSFYTADTQYF.

The chain has TRBV20-1 and TRBJ1-2; D is unresolved. V lost 1 base and J lost 4, with 16 bases in between. Germline lookup yields CDR1 DFQATT and CDR2 SNEGSKA (reference sequence). The length of the CDR3 is 15 residues. The CDR3 region is CSARARTQSLYGYTF. In DNA form, the CDR3 reads TGCAGTGCTAGAGCTCGAACGCAGAGTCTCTATGGCTACACCTTC.

This clonotype was observed a handful of times. The chain links TRBV27 to TRBJ1-5, with 9 bases identical to TRBD1. Germline trimming cut 6 bases from V and 2 bases from J; bases unmatched to any gene: 5. CDR3 length: 15 amino acids. Per germline, CDR1 MNHEY and CDR2 SMNVEV (reference sequence). DNA of the CDR3: TGTGCCAGCAGCCCGGACAGGGGCGGCAATCAGCCCCAGCATTTT. Amino acid sequence: CASSPDRGGNQPQHF.

This clonotype was found a few times. The rearrangement links TRBV29-1 to TRBJ2-3, with a tentative D call TRBD2 (6 bases). The CDR3 has 14 residues. The germline gives CDR1 SQVTM, CDR2 ANQGSEA. Trimming stripped 4 bases from V and 9 bases from J, with 20 bases between. CDR3 protein: CSVASGLRERTQYF. The CDR3, as DNA: TGCAGCGTTGCATCGGGACTTCGAGAGAGGACGCAGTATTTT.

The chain combines TRBV27 with TRBJ2-1, with D uncertain. V lost 5 bases to trimming and J lost 3 bases, with 5 bases between them. Germline CDR1 reads MNHEY; CDR2 reads SMNVEV (reference sequence). The CDR3 has 12 amino acids. CDR3 residues: CASSNVYNEQFF. The CDR3 DNA reads TGTGCCAGCAGTAACGTCTACAATGAGCAGTTCTTC.

This clonotype has only a few counts. The chain links TRBV20-1 to TRBJ1-5, with a possible D match to TRBD1 (5 bases). CDR3 length: 12 amino acids. Trimming left V 7 bases short and J 2 bases short, with 9 bases between. CDR1 is DFQATT and CDR2 is SNEGSKA in the germline V gene (reference sequence). This chain's CDR3 is CSGGGGNQPQHF. The CDR3 bases are TGCAGTGGTGGGGGAGGCAATCAGCCCCAGCATTTT.

This chain connects TRBV12-3 or TRBV12-4 to TRBJ2-1, with 8 bases that match TRBD1. Losses at the gene ends were 4 bases for V and 4 bases for J; bases not matched to a gene: 6. The length of the CDR3 is 15 residues. Here the CDR3 DNA reads TGTGCCAGCAGTTCGCCCGGGACAGGTTACAATGAGCAGTTCTTC. Encoded protein: CASSSPGTGYNEQFF.

The rearrangement joins TRBV20-1 to TRBJ2-1; 10 bases align to TRBD2. The CDR3 is 15 amino acids. Germline-derived CDR1 and CDR2 are DFQATT and SNEGSKA (reference sequence). V lost 3 bases to trimming and J lost 4 bases; unmatched junction nucleotides: 6. The CDR3 DNA reads TGCAGTGCTAGTGCTAGCGGGAGTGCATACAATGAGCAGTTCTTC. Amino acid sequence: CSASASGSAYNEQFF.

The chain joins TRBV7-9 to TRBJ2-5; TRBD2 agrees at 7 bases. V dropped 3 bases and J dropped 2; count of bases not matched to a gene: 6. Looked up from germline, CDR1 is SEHNR and CDR2 is FQNEAQ (reference sequence). CDR3 length: 15 residues. The CDR3 loop reads CASSLGGARQETQYF. CDR3 in DNA: TGTGCCAGCAGCTTGGGAGGGGCTAGACAAGAGACCCAGTACTTC.

The chain has TRBV7-9 and TRBJ2-7, with a weak D call TRBD2 (5 bases). The CDR3 consists of 13 residues. V was trimmed by 11 bases and J by 2 bases, leaving 16 bases between them. CDR1 SEHNR and CDR2 FQNEAQ come from the germline V gene (reference sequence). The CDR3 here is CAADRGSPYEQYF. In nucleotides, the CDR3 is TGTGCCGCAGATAGAGGGAGTCCCTACGAGCAGTACTTC. The full variable domain, in which reference TRBV7-9 and TRBJ2-7 provide the parts outside the CDR3, is DTGVSQNPRHKITKRGQNVTFRCDPISEHNRLYWYRQTLGQGPEFLTYFQNEAQLEKSRLLSDRFSAERPKGSFSTLEIQRTEQGDSAMYLCAADRGSPYEQYFGPGTRLTVT.

The rearrangement joins TRBV24-1 to TRBJ1-4, with D hard to call. Germline values: CDR1 KGHDR, CDR2 SFDVKD. The CDR3 loop spans 20 amino acids. The V gene lost 3 bases and the J gene lost 7 bases, with 29 bases spanning the gap. CDR3 amino acids: CATSDPGSLNPRVKGEKLFF. CDR3 coding DNA: TGTGCCACCAGTGATCCCGGCTCACTGAATCCAAGGGTTAAGGGTGAAAAACTGTTTTTT.

The V call is TRBV5-1, the J call TRBJ1-2; D might be TRBD1 (5 bases). This CDR3 is 13 amino acids long. Between the trimmed V and J ends, which lost 4 bases and 8 bases, there was a span of 15 bases. Germline V gene sequence: CDR1 SGHRS, CDR2 YFSETQ. CDR3 DNA: TGCGCCAGCAGCCTGGGGGTGGGTTTCGGCTACACCTTC. It translates to CASSLGVGFGYTF.

The chain has TRBV6-1 and TRBJ2-5, with 7 positions matching TRBD2. Losses at the gene ends were 7 bases for V and 1 base for J; bases not matched to a gene: 12. CDR3 length equals 16 residues. From germline, CDR1 is MNHNS and CDR2 SASEGT. The CDR3 DNA reads TGTGCCAGCACGGTGGGGAGGGTAAACTTCCAAGAGACCCAGTACTTC. Translating gives CASTVGRVNFQETQYF.

This clonotype was detected a few times. The chain joins TRBV11-2 to TRBJ1-2; D may be TRBD1 (6 bases). The germline V gene has CDR1 SGHAT and CDR2 FQNNGV. The CDR3 length is 16 residues. Trimming shortened V by 4 bases and J by 2 bases, and 17 bases separated the two germline ends. The CDR3 bases are TGTGCCAGCAGCTCCCCCAGGGGTCAGCCCAACTATGGCTACACCTTC. As protein: CASSSPRGQPNYGYTF.

This clonotype was picked up a small number of times. V is TRBV4-1 and J is TRBJ2-4, with a tentative D call TRBD1 (5 bases). The J call may be in error: the DNA end matches TRBJ2-7 better. The CDR3 has 15 residues. Germline V gene sequence: CDR1 MGHRA, CDR2 YSYEKL. CDR3 in amino acids: CASSQPNQGRYEQYF. Here the CDR3 DNA reads TGCGCCAGCAGCCAGCCAAACCAGGGTCGGTACGAGCAGTACTTC.